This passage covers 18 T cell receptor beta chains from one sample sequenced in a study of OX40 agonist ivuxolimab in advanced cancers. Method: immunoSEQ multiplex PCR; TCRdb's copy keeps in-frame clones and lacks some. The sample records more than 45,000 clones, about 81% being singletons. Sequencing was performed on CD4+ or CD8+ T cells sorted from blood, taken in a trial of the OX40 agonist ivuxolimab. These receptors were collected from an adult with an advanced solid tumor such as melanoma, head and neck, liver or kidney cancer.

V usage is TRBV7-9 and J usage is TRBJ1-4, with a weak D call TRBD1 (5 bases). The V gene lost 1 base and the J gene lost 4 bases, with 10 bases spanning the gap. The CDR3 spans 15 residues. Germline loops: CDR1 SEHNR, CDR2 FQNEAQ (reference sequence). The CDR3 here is CASSLEAGLNEKLFF. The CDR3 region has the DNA TGTGCCAGCAGCTTAGAGGCAGGGCTTAATGAAAAACTGTTTTTT. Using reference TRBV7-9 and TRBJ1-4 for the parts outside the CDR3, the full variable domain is DTGVSQNPRHKITKRGQNVTFRCDPISEHNRLYWYRQTLGQGPEFLTYFQNEAQLEKSRLLSDRFSAERPKGSFSTLEIQRTEQGDSAMYLCASSLEAGLNEKLFFGSGTQLSVL.

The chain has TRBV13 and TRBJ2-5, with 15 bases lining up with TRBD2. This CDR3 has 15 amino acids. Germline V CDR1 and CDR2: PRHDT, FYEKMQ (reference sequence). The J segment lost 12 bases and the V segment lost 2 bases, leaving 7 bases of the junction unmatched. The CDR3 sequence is CASSLRGLAGGLEYF. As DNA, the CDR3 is TGTGCCAGCAGCTTAAGAGGACTAGCGGGGGGGCTAGAGTACTTC.

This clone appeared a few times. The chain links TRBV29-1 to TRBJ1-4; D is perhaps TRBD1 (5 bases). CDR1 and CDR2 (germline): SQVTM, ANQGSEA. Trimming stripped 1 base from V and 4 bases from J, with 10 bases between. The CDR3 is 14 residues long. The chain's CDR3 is CSVEGSGNNEKLFF. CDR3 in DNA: TGCAGCGTTGAAGGGTCAGGGAATAATGAAAAACTGTTTTTT.

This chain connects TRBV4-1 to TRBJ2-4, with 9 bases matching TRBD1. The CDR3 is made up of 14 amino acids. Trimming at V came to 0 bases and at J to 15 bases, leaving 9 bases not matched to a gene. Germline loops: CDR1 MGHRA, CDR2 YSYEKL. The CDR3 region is CASSQDRDRALWYF. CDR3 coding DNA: TGCGCCAGCAGCCAAGATAGGGACAGGGCACTTTGGTACTTC.

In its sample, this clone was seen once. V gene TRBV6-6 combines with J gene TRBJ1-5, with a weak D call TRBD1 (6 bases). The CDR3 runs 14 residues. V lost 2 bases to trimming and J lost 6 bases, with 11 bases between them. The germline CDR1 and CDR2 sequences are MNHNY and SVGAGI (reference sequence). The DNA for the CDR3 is TGTGCCAGCAGTTACGGGGGGGCAGGTCAGCCCCAGCATTTT. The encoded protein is CASSYGGAGQPQHF.

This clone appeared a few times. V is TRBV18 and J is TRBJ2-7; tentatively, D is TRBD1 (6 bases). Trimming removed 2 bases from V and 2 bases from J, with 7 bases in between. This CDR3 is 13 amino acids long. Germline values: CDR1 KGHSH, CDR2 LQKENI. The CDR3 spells CASSPRQAYEQYF. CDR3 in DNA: TGTGCCAGCTCACCAAGACAGGCCTACGAGCAGTACTTC. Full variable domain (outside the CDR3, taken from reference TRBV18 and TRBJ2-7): NAGVMQNPRHLVRRRGQEARLRCSPMKGHSHVYWYRQLPEEGLKFMVYLQKENIIDESGMPKERFSAEFPKEGPSILRIQQVVRGDSAAYFCASSPRQAYEQYFGPGTRLTVT.

CDR3 coding DNA: TGTGCCAGTAGATCGGGACTAGCGGGAGGGGGGAGCTCCTACGAGCAGTACTTC. As protein: CASRSGLAGGGSSYEQYF. This chain joins TRBV19 and TRBJ2-7, with 16 bases fitting TRBD2. Germline loops: CDR1 LNHDA, CDR2 SQIVND (reference sequence). The CDR3 covers 18 residues. Unmatched junction bases numbered 8, after V lost 6 bases and J lost 0 bases. The whole variable domain, remainder taken from reference TRBV19 and TRBJ2-7, is DGGITQSPKYLFRKEGQNVTLSCEQNLNHDAMYWYRQDPGQGLRLIYYSQIVNDFQKGDIAEGYSVSREKKESFPLTVTSAQKNPTAFYLCASRSGLAGGGSSYEQYFGPGTRLTVT.

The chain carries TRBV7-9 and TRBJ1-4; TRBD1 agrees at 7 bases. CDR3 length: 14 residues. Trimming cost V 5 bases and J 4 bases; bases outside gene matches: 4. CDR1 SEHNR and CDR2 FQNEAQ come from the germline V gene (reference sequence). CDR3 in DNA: TGTGCCAGCAGCACGACAGGGTTTAATGAAAAACTGTTTTTT. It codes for CASSTTGFNEKLFF. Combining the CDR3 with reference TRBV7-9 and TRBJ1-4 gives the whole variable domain DTGVSQNPRHKITKRGQNVTFRCDPISEHNRLYWYRQTLGQGPEFLTYFQNEAQLEKSRLLSDRFSAERPKGSFSTLEIQRTEQGDSAMYLCASSTTGFNEKLFFGSGTQLSVL.

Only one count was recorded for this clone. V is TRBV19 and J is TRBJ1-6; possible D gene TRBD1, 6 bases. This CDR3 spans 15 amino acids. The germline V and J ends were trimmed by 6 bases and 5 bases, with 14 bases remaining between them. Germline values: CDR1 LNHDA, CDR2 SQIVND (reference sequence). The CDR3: CASSQLTGNNSPLHF. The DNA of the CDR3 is TGTGCCAGTAGCCAACTAACAGGGAATAATTCACCCCTCCACTTT.

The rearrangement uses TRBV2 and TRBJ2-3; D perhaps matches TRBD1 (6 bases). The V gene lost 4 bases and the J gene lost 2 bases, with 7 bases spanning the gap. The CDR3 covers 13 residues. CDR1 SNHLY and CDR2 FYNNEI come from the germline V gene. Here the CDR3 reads CASSGDTTDTQYF. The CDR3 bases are TGTGCCAGCAGTGGGGACACCACAGATACGCAGTATTTT.

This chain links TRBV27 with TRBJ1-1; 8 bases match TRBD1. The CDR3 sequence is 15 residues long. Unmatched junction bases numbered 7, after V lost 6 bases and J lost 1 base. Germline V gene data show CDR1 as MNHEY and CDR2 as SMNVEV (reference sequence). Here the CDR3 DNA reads TGTGCCAGCAGAGCTGACAGGGGTCCGAACACTGAAGCTTTCTTT. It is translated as CASRADRGPNTEAFF.

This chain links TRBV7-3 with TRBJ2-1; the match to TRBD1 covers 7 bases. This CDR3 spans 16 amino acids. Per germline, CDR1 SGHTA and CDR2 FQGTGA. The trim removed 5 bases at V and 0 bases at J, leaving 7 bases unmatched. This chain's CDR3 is CASSGFRDSSYNEQFF. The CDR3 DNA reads TGTGCCAGCAGCGGTTTTCGGGACAGCTCCTACAATGAGCAGTTCTTC.

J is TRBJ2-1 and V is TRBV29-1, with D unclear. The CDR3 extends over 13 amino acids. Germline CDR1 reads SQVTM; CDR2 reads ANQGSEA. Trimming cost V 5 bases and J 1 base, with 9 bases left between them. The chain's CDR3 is CSVITDSYNEQFF. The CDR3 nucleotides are TGCAGCGTTATTACAGATTCCTACAATGAGCAGTTCTTC.

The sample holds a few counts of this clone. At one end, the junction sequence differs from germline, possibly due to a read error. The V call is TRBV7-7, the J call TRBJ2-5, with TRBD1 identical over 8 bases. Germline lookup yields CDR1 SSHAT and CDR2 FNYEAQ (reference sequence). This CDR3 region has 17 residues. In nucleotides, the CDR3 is TGTGCTAGCAGCCCCAAATACGGGGGACAGGTTGGGGGGACCCAGTACTTC. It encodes CASSPKYGGQVGGTQYF.

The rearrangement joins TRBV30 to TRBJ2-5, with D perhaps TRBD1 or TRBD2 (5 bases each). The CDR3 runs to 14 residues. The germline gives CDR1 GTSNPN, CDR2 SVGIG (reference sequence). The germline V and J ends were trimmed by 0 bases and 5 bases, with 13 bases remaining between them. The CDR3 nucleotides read TGTGCCTGGAGTGTAGGGGTGGGAGCCGAGACCCAGTACTTC. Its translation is CAWSVGVGAETQYF.

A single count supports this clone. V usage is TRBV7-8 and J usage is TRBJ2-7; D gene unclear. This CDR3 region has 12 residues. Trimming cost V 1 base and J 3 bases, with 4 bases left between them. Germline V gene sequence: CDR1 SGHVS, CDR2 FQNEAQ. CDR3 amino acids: CASSLGDYEQYF. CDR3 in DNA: TGTGCCAGCAGCTTAGGAGACTACGAGCAGTACTTC. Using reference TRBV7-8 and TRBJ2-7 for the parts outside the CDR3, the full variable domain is GAGVSQSPRYKVAKRGQDVALRCDPISGHVSLFWYQQALGQGPEFLTYFQNEAQLDKSGLPSDRFFAERPEGSVSTLKIQRTQQEDSAVYLCASSLGDYEQYFGPGTRLTVT.

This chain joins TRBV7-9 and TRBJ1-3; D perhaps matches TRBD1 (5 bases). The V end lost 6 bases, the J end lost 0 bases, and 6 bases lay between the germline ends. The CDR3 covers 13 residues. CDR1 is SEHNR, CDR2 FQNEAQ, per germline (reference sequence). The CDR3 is CASRGASGNTIYF. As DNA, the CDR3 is TGTGCCAGCAGAGGGGCCTCTGGAAACACCATATATTTT.

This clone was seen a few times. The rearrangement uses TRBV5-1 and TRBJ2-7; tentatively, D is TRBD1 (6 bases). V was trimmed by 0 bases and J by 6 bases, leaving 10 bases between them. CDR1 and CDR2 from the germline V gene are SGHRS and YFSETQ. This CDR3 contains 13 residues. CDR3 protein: CASSLGGRAEQYF. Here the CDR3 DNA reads TGCGCCAGCAGCTTGGGGGGGCGGGCCGAGCAGTACTTC.